This entry lists 29 T cell receptor beta chains sequenced from one sample in a study of shared clonotypes between healthy human individuals. Some clones are missing from TCRdb's copy, which holds only in-frame ones; the method was immunoSEQ multiplex PCR. The sample records hundreds of thousands of clones, 80% to 90% being singletons. Sequencing input: memory CD8+ T cells sorted from blood. Stated subset: CD45RO+ cells pooled with CCR7-negative TemRA cells. Receptors were obtained from a man between 18 and 29 years old in good health.

V gene TRBV7-9 combines with J gene TRBJ2-7, with D possibly being TRBD1 (5 bases). V shed 0 bases and J shed 6 bases, with 15 bases lying between them. The germline V gene has CDR1 SEHNR and CDR2 FQNEAQ (reference sequence). This CDR3 region has 15 residues. The CDR3 is CASSLAGGAKLEQYF. The CDR3 nucleotides are TGTGCCAGCAGCTTAGCGGGTGGGGCTAAGCTCGAGCAGTACTTC.

This rearrangement joins TRBV2 to TRBJ1-3, with D unclear. The germline V gene has CDR1 SNHLY and CDR2 FYNNEI. This CDR3 is built from 16 residues. Trimming stripped 6 bases from V and 0 bases from J, with 15 bases between. Here the CDR3 reads CASRPHSESSGNTIYF. CDR3 sequence (DNA): TGTGCCAGCAGGCCGCACAGTGAGAGCTCTGGAAACACCATATATTTT.

J is TRBJ2-7 and V is TRBV11-2; a weak D match, TRBD2 (5 bases). The germline V gene encodes CDR1 SGHAT and CDR2 FQNNGV. This CDR3 spans 16 amino acids. Trimming pared 2 bases from V and 3 bases from J, leaving 17 bases between. As DNA, the CDR3 is TGTGCCAGCAGCTTACAGACTTTGGACTGGAACTACGAGCAGTACTTC. This codes for CASSLQTLDWNYEQYF.

V gene TRBV30 combines with J gene TRBJ2-7; either TRBD1 or TRBD2 may supply D (5 bases each). CDR1 GTSNPN and CDR2 SVGIG come from the germline V gene (reference sequence). This CDR3 comprises 13 residues. Trimming left V 5 bases short and J 2 bases short, with 13 bases between. CDR3 residues: CAWRDPATYEQYF. DNA of the CDR3: TGTGCCTGGCGGGACCCGGCCACCTACGAGCAGTACTTC.

The chain couples TRBV6-1 to TRBJ2-7, with 10 bases that match TRBD2. The germline gives CDR1 MNHNS, CDR2 SASEGT. The CDR3 has 16 amino acids. J gave up 4 bases and V 3 bases, and 9 bases lay outside the gene matches. CDR3 sequence (DNA): TGTGCCAGCAGTGAGTGGCTAGCGGGAGAGAGTTACGAGCAGTACTTC. This sequence encodes CASSEWLAGESYEQYF.

The rearrangement uses TRBV29-1 and TRBJ1-2; D remains ambiguous. The CDR3 is 15 residues long. Germline assignment: CDR1 SQVTM and CDR2 ANQGSEA. With 0 bases removed from V and 0 bases from J, the gap between germline ends came to 11 bases. CDR3 coding DNA: TGCAGCGTTGAAGATTCGGTCGGATCTAACTATGGCTACACCTTC. As protein: CSVEDSVGSNYGYTF.

This sequence joins TRBV7-9 and TRBJ2-7; D call uncertain. The V and J ends lost 1 base and 4 bases respectively, with 11 bases between them. Germline values: CDR1 SEHNR, CDR2 FQNEAQ (reference sequence). This CDR3 spans 14 amino acids. CDR3 in DNA: TGTGCCAGCAGCTTAGAAGGGTTTAGGTACGAGCAGTACTTC. Its protein product is CASSLEGFRYEQYF.

The CDR3 bases are TGTGCCAGCAGTGAATGGGTAGGGGGATACCAAGAGACCCAGTACTTC. Translation gives CASSEWVGGYQETQYF. This chain connects TRBV2 to TRBJ2-5, with TRBD1 as a possible D gene (6 bases). Trimming shortened V by 2 bases and J by 0 bases, and 13 bases separated the two germline ends. Germline loops: CDR1 SNHLY, CDR2 FYNNEI. The CDR3 sequence is 16 residues long.

The chain couples TRBV5-1 to TRBJ1-5, with a weak D call TRBD1 (6 bases). The CDR3 loop spans 14 amino acids. Trimming cost V 0 bases and J 6 bases, with 10 bases left between them. CDR1 is SGHRS and CDR2 is YFSETQ in the germline V gene. The CDR3 reads CASSLEQGGQPQHF. CDR3 sequence (DNA): TGCGCCAGCAGCTTGGAACAGGGAGGTCAGCCCCAGCATTTT.

The chain has TRBV7-9 and TRBJ2-1; TRBD1 aligns across 9 bases. The CDR3 contains 15 residues. The junction had 11 bases not matched to a gene; V was cut back by 5 bases and J by 9 bases. Germline CDR1 is SEHNR and CDR2 is FQNEAQ (reference sequence). The CDR3 DNA is TGTGCCAGCAGCCTCACAGGGGGCGGGGACGGTGAGCAGTTCTTC. It encodes CASSLTGGGDGEQFF. Looking up the rest from reference TRBV7-9 and TRBJ2-1 gives the full variable domain: DTGVSQNPRHKITKRGQNVTFRCDPISEHNRLYWYRQTLGQGPEFLTYFQNEAQLEKSRLLSDRFSAERPKGSFSTLEIQRTEQGDSAMYLCASSLTGGGDGEQFFGPGTRLTVL.

The rearrangement joins TRBV7-9 to TRBJ2-2; 10 bases are a match to TRBD1. After removal of 4 bases from V and 7 bases from J, the junction contained 6 bases not matched to a gene. The CDR3 is made up of 15 amino acids. Looked up from germline, CDR1 is SEHNR and CDR2 is FQNEAQ (reference sequence). Here the CDR3 reads CASSSPGQGSGELFF. DNA for the CDR3: TGTGCCAGCAGCTCACCGGGACAGGGGAGCGGGGAGCTGTTTTTT.

This chain connects TRBV19 to TRBJ2-1, with no clear D. Germline V gene data show CDR1 as LNHDA and CDR2 as SQIVND (reference sequence). The CDR3 totals 13 residues. The V gene lost 0 bases and the J gene lost 13 bases, with 13 bases spanning the gap. This CDR3 is CASSIERGTLQFF. In DNA form, the CDR3 reads TGTGCCAGTAGTATAGAGCGCGGTACCCTCCAGTTCTTC.

J is TRBJ2-3 and V is TRBV25-1; 8 positions match TRBD2. This CDR3 region has 15 residues. J gave up 3 bases and V 2 bases, and 4 bases lay outside the gene matches. Germline-derived CDR1 and CDR2 are MGHDK and SYGVNS. CDR3 residues: CASSELTSGTDTQYF. In DNA, the CDR3 is TGTGCCAGCAGTGAACTTACTAGCGGTACAGATACGCAGTATTTT.

The rearrangement uses TRBV15 and TRBJ1-4; D is ambiguous. The V gene lost 3 bases and the J gene lost 7 bases, with 12 bases spanning the gap. CDR1 and CDR2 from the germline V gene are LNHNV and YYDKDF (reference sequence). This CDR3 region has 14 residues. CDR3 DNA: TGTGCCACCAGCAGCTGGCAGTTCAGTGAAAAACTGTTTTTT. Translated, it gives CATSSWQFSEKLFF.

The rearrangement uses TRBV7-9 and TRBJ2-7; D unclear. V was clipped by 5 bases and J by 3 bases, with 11 bases between them. This CDR3 spans 13 amino acids. CDR1 and CDR2 from the germline V gene are SEHNR and FQNEAQ (reference sequence). This CDR3 is CASSLGYDYEQYF. Here the CDR3 DNA reads TGTGCCAGCAGCCTCGGGTACGACTACGAGCAGTACTTC.

The chain links TRBV5-1 to TRBJ2-7; D is ambiguous. Germline CDR1 reads SGHRS; CDR2 reads YFSETQ. The CDR3 is 15 residues long. The V end was cut by 1 base, the J end by 0 bases, with 11 bases between. The chain's CDR3 is CASSLLFGSSYEQYF. In nucleotides, the CDR3 is TGCGCCAGCAGCTTGTTATTCGGCAGCTCCTACGAGCAGTACTTC.

V is TRBV4-1 and J is TRBJ1-1; 12 bases agree with TRBD1. The V segment lost 6 bases and the J segment 2 bases; nucleotides outside the gene matches: 4. The CDR3 has 15 amino acids. Germline V CDR1 and CDR2: MGHRA, YSYEKL. The CDR3 region has the DNA TGCGCCAGCAGGGGACAGGGGGCGCGAAACACTGAAGCTTTCTTT. Translating gives CASRGQGARNTEAFF.

The gene calls are TRBV14 and TRBJ2-4; TRBD2 might be the D (5 bases). Germline V gives CDR1 SGHDN, CDR2 FVKESK. The CDR3 loop spans 16 amino acids. Trimming took 4 bases from V and 3 from J, leaving 16 bases between them. For the CDR3, the DNA is TGTGCCAGCAGCCCAGAGTGGGGTCGGGGCAAAAACATTCAGTACTTC. It translates to CASSPEWGRGKNIQYF. Variable domain in full (rest from reference TRBV14 and TRBJ2-4): EAGVTQFPSHSVIEKGQTVTLRCDPISGHDNLYWYRRVMGKEIKFLLHFVKESKQDESGMPNNRFLAERTGGTYSTLKVQPAELEDSGVYFCASSPEWGRGKNIQYFGAGTRLSVL.

The chain joins TRBV28 to TRBJ2-1, with D perhaps assigned TRBD1 or TRBD2 (5 bases each). The CDR3 sequence is 15 residues long. Trimming shortened V by 6 bases and J by 0 bases, and 12 bases separated the two germline ends. Germline V lookup: CDR1 MDHEN, CDR2 SYDVKM. The CDR3 sequence: CASRGDRSSYNEQFF. In nucleotides, the CDR3 is TGTGCCAGCAGGGGGGACCGAAGCTCCTACAATGAGCAGTTCTTC.

This clone came up once. The J gene is TRBJ1-4, the V gene TRBV28; D may be TRBD1 (5 bases). The ends were cut back, 2 bases at V and 6 bases at J, with 10 bases in the middle. The germline V gene encodes CDR1 MDHEN and CDR2 SYDVKM. The CDR3 loop spans 14 amino acids. CDR3 nucleotide sequence: TGTGCCAGCAGTTTAAGGCAGGGTTATGAAAAACTGTTTTTT. Residues: CASSLRQGYEKLFF.

This sequence joins TRBV7-9 and TRBJ2-6, with a tentative D call TRBD2 (6 bases). The CDR3 sequence is 19 residues long. Trimming shortened V by 5 bases and J by 4 bases, and 24 bases separated the two germline ends. From germline, CDR1 is SEHNR and CDR2 FQNEAQ (reference sequence). The CDR3 loop is CASSLRTGTYSLGANVLTF. CDR3 in DNA: TGTGCCAGCAGCCTCCGGACCGGGACTTATTCTCTCGGGGCCAACGTCCTGACTTTC.

The chain carries TRBV30 and TRBJ1-3; TRBD1 matches at 7 bases. V lost 0 bases, J lost 3 bases, and 5 bases stayed unmatched. CDR3 length: 15 residues. The germline V gene has CDR1 GTSNPN and CDR2 SVGIG (reference sequence). CDR3 amino acids: CAWSVDRVDGNTIYF. CDR3 coding DNA: TGTGCCTGGAGTGTAGACAGGGTCGATGGAAACACCATATATTTT.

Notes on this clone: The junction differs from germline at one of its ends, possibly a read error. The rearrangement links TRBV28 to TRBJ2-1, with D unresolved. The CDR3 is made up of 15 amino acids. CDR1 is MDHEN, CDR2 SYDVKM, per germline. The CDR3 coding sequence is TGTGCCAGCAGTTTTGACCTCTCCTCCCACAATGAGCAGTTCTTC. Its translation is CASSFDLSSHNEQFF.

The V gene is TRBV6-6, the J gene TRBJ2-7; 7 bases are shared with TRBD1. The J segment lost 3 bases and the V segment lost 5 bases, leaving 4 bases of the junction unmatched. This CDR3 has 13 amino acids. CDR1 and CDR2 (germline): MNHNY, SVGAGI (reference sequence). The chain's CDR3 is CASSEGQLYEQYF. The CDR3 nucleotides read TGTGCCAGCAGTGAGGGACAGCTCTACGAGCAGTACTTC.

The chain has TRBV10-1 and TRBJ1-1; 7 bases agree with TRBD1. Germline CDR1 WNHNN, CDR2 SYGVQD (reference sequence). V lost 3 bases to trimming and J lost 4 bases; unmatched junction nucleotides: 5. The CDR3 covers 14 residues. CDR3 coding DNA: TGCGCCAGCAGTGACCAACAGGGGAGCACTGAAGCTTTCTTT. Encoded protein: CASSDQQGSTEAFF.

This sequence joins TRBV5-4 and TRBJ2-3; 9 bases match TRBD2. The germline V gene has CDR1 SGHNT and CDR2 YYREEE (reference sequence). Trimming took 2 bases from V and 5 from J; bases not matched to a gene: 3. CDR3 size: 14 residues. CDR3 bases: TGTGCCAGCAGCTTTTCACTAGCGGGAGATACGCAGTATTTT. Its protein product is CASSFSLAGDTQYF.

J is TRBJ1-2 and V is TRBV5-6, with 11 bases that match TRBD1. Trimming at V came to 4 bases and at J to 7 bases, leaving 3 bases not matched to a gene. Germline V gene lookup returns CDR1 SGHDT and CDR2 YYEEEE. There are 13 residues in the CDR3. The CDR3: CASSPGTGGGYTF. The DNA for the CDR3 is TGTGCCAGCAGCCCAGGGACAGGGGGTGGCTACACCTTC.

The rearrangement uses TRBV28 and TRBJ2-7; a weak D match, TRBD2 (6 bases). Germline values: CDR1 MDHEN, CDR2 SYDVKM. V was shortened by 2 bases and J by 2 bases, with 10 bases between the two germline ends. The CDR3 runs to 14 residues. DNA for the CDR3: TGTGCCAGCAGTTTAGGAGGGTACACCTACGAGCAGTACTTC. As protein: CASSLGGYTYEQYF.

This clone occurred a few times. This chain links TRBV9 with TRBJ2-3; D is possibly TRBD1 (5 bases). CDR1 is SGDLS, CDR2 YYNGEE, per germline. The CDR3 is 14 residues long. Trimming cost V 0 bases and J 2 bases, with 7 bases left between them. CDR3 nucleotide sequence: TGTGCCAGCAGCGTAGGACAGTTCACAGATACGCAGTATTTT. It encodes CASSVGQFTDTQYF.